A single sample gave rise to the 2 T cell receptor beta chains below, sequenced in a study of blood T cells in healthy people across ages (dated by TCRdb to the mid-2010s). Library preparation used 5' RACE. This sample was sequenced with an Illumina HiSeq 2500. A second PCR of roughly 6 to 11 cycles was run with a J-beta primer mix and a sample-barcoded 5' primer. TCRdb reanalyzed the raw reads on its own, using fastp at Q25 for trimming and MiXCR for clone calling, and kept in-frame beta chains. Each CDR3 protein gets just one entry, which takes the most common genes and DNA from the rows behind it. Here the sample has 850,000 to 1,100,000 distinct CDR3 sequences; approximately 38% occur a single time. Together, the top ten hold around 14% of the sample. The source material was blood. Source of these receptors: a man aged 18-30 years in good health.

This clonotype was observed a handful of times. This chain's CDR3 is CASTGGRIYNEQFF. In DNA form, the CDR3 reads TGTGCCAGCACAGGGGGACGGATATACAATGAGCAGTTCTTC. This chain connects TRBV7-2 to TRBJ2-1; TRBD1 agrees at 7 bases. The CDR3 extends over 14 amino acids. The J segment lost 4 bases and the V segment lost 7 bases, leaving 7 bases of the junction unmatched. Germline assignment: CDR1 SGHTA and CDR2 FQGNSA. The full variable domain, with the rest looked up from reference TRBV7-2 and TRBJ2-1, is GAGVSQSPSNKVTEKGKDVELRCDPISGHTALYWYRQSLGQGLEFLIYFQGNSAPDKSGLPSDRFSAERTGGSVSTLTIQRTQQEDSAVYLCASTGGRIYNEQFFGPGTRLTVL.

This clonotype was picked up many times. This rearrangement joins TRBV5-1 to TRBJ2-1, with 10 bases that match TRBD1. CDR3 length equals 16 residues. J was trimmed by 4 bases and V by 5 bases; bases with no gene match: 9. Germline CDR1 and CDR2: SGHRS and YFSETQ. The CDR3 nucleotides read TGCGCCAGCAGATACTCCGGGACAGGGGTATACAATGAGCAGTTCTTC. It is translated as CASRYSGTGVYNEQFF.